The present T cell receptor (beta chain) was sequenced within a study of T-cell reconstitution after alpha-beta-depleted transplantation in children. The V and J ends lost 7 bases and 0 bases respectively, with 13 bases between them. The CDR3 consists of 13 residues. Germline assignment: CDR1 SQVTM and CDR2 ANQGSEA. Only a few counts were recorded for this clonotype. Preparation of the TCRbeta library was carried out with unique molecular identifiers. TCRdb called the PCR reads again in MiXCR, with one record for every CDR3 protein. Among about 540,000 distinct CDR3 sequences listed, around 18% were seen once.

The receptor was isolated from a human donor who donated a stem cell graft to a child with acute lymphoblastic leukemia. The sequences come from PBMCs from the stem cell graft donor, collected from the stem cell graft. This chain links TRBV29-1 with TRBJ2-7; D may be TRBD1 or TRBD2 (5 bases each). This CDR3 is CSAGAGISYEQYF. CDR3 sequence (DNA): TGCAGCGCCGGGGCAGGGATCTCCTACGAGCAGTACTTC.